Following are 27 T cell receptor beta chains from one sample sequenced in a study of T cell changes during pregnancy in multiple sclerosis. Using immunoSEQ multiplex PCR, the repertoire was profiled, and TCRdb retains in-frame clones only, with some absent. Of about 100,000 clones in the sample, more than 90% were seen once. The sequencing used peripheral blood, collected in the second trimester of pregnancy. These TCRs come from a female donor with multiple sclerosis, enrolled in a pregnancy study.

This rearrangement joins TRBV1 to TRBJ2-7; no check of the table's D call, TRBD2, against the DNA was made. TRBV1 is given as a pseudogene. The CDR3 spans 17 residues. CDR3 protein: CTSSQDGPDLSSGEQYF. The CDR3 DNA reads TGCACCAGCAGCCAAGATGGTCCGGACTTGTCTAGCGGGGAGCAGTACTTC.

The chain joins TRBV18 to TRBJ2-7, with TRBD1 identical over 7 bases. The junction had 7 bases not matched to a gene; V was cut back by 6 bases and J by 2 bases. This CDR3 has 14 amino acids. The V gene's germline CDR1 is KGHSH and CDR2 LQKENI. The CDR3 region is CASSPSQGAYEQYF. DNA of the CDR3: TGTGCCAGCTCTCCTAGCCAGGGGGCCTACGAGCAGTACTTC.

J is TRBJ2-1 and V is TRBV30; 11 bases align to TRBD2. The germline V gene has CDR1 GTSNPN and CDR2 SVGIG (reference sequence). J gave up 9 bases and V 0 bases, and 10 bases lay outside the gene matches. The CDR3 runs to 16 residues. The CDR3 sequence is CAWSVLAGAGVGEQFF. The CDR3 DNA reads TGTGCCTGGAGTGTACTAGCGGGAGCCGGGGTCGGTGAGCAGTTCTTC. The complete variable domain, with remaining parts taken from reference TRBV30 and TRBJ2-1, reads SQTIHQWPATLVQPVGSPLSLECTVEGTSNPNLYWYRQAAGRGLQLLFYSVGIGQISSEVPQNLSASRPQDRQFILSSKKLLLSDSGFYLCAWSVLAGAGVGEQFFGPGTRLTVL.

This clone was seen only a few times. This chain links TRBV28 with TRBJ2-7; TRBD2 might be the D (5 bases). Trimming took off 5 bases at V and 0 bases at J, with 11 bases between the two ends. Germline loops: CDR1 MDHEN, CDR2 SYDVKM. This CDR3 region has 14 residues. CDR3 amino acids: CASSERGSSYEQYF. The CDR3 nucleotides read TGTGCCAGCAGTGAACGGGGAAGCTCCTACGAGCAGTACTTC.

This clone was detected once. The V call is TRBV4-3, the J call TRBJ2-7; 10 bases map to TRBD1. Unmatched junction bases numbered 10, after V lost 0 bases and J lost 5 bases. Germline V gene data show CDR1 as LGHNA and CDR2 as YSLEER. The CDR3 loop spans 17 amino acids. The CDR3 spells CASSQDWGTGVIHEQYF. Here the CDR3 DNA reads TGCGCCAGCAGCCAAGATTGGGGGACAGGGGTTATCCACGAGCAGTACTTC.

CDR3 sequence reads: CASSFRSEEQFF. The CDR3 bases are TGCGCCAGCAGCTTTAGGAGCGAAGAGCAGTTCTTC. The chain combines TRBV5-1 with TRBJ2-1; D not resolved. The CDR3 spans 12 residues. In germline, CDR1 is SGHRS, CDR2 YFSETQ. Trimming stripped 2 bases from V and 10 bases from J, with 10 bases between.

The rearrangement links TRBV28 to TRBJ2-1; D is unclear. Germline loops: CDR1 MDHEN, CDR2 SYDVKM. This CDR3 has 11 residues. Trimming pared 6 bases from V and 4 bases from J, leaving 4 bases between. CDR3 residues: CASSTYNEQFF. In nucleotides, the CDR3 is TGTGCCAGCAGCACATACAATGAGCAGTTCTTC. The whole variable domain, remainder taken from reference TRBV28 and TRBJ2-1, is DVKVTQSSRYLVKRTGEKVFLECVQDMDHENMFWYRQDPGLGLRLIYFSYDVKMKEKGDIPEGYSVSREKKERFSLILESASTNQTSMYLCASSTYNEQFFGPGTRLTVL.

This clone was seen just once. CDR3 sequence (DNA): TGTGCCAGTAGTATCGGCGCGGCCGGGGAGCTGTTTTTT. This translates into CASSIGAAGELFF. The J gene is TRBJ2-2, the V gene TRBV19; D call uncertain. The germline V and J ends were trimmed by 3 bases and 6 bases, with 8 bases remaining between them. The CDR3 loop spans 13 amino acids. Germline V lookup: CDR1 LNHDA, CDR2 SQIVND (reference sequence).

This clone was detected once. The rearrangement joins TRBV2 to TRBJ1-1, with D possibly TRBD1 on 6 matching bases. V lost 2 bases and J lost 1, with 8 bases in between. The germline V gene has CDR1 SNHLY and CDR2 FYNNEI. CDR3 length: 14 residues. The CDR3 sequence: CASSERGQNTEAFF. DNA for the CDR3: TGTGCCAGCAGTGAAAGGGGACAGAACACTGAAGCTTTCTTT.

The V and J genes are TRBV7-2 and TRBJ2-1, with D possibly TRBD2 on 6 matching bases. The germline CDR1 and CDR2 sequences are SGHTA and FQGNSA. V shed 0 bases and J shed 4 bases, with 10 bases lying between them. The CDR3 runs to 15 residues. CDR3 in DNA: TGTGCCAGCAGCTTAGCGACTAGGGTATACAATGAGCAGTTCTTC. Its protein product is CASSLATRVYNEQFF.

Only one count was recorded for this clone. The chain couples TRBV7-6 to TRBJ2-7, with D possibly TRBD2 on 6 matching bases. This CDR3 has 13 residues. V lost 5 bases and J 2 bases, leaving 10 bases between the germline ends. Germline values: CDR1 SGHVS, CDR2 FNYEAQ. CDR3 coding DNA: TGTGCCAGCAGCCCCCCGGGGGCCTACGAGCAGTACTTC. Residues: CASSPPGAYEQYF.

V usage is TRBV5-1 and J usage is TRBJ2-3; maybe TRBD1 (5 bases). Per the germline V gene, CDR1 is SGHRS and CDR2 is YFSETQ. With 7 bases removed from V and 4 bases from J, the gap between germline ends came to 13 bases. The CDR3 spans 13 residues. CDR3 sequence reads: CASAGILADTQYF. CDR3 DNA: TGCGCCAGCGCAGGGATTTTGGCAGATACGCAGTATTTT.

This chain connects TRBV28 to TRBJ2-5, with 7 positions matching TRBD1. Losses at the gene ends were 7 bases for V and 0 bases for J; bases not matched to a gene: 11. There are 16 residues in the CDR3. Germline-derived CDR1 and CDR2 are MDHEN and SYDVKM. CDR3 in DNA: TGTGCCAGCAATAACAGGGGAATGGGGTACCAAGAGACCCAGTACTTC. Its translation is CASNNRGMGYQETQYF. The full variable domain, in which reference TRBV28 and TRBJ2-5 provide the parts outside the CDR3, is DVKVTQSSRYLVKRTGEKVFLECVQDMDHENMFWYRQDPGLGLRLIYFSYDVKMKEKGDIPEGYSVSREKKERFSLILESASTNQTSMYLCASNNRGMGYQETQYFGPGTRLLVL.

CDR3 protein: CAISESSVGELFF. The CDR3 DNA follows: TGTGCCATCAGTGAGTCGAGTGTCGGGGAGCTGTTTTTT. This chain links TRBV10-3 with TRBJ2-2; no clear D. V was trimmed by 0 bases and J by 7 bases, leaving 6 bases between them. CDR1 and CDR2 from the germline V gene are ENHRY and SYGVKD. The CDR3 has 13 residues.

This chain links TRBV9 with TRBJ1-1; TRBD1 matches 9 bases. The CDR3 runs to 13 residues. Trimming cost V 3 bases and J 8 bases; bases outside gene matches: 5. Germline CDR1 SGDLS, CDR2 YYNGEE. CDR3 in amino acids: CASSAGQGREAFF. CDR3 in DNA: TGTGCCAGCAGCGCGGGACAGGGTCGAGAAGCTTTCTTT.

The CDR3 region has the DNA TGTGCCAGCAGCTTAGCGGCTAGCGGGATCATTTACGAGCAGTACTTC. This codes for CASSLAASGIIYEQYF. This chain links TRBV7-2 with TRBJ2-7; 9 bases agree with TRBD2. Germline values: CDR1 SGHTA, CDR2 FQGNSA. The CDR3 runs to 16 residues. V was clipped by 0 bases and J by 4 bases; unmatched bases: 7.

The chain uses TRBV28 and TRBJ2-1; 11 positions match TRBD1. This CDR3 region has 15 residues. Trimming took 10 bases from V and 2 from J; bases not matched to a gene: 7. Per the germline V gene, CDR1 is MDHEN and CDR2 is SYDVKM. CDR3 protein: CAIRSGQGAYNEQFF. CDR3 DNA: TGTGCCATCAGATCGGGACAGGGGGCCTACAATGAGCAGTTCTTC.

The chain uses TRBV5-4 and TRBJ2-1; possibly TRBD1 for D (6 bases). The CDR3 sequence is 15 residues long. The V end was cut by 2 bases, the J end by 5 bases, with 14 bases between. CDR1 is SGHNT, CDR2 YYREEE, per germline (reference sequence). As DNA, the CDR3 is TGTGCCAGCAGCTTATGGGGGCCAAGGGACAATGAGCAGTTCTTC. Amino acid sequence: CASSLWGPRDNEQFF.

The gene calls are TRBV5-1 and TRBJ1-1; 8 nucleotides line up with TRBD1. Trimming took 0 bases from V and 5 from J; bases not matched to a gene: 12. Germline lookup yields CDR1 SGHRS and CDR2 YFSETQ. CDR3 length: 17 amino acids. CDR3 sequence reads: CASSLALDRVRETEAFF. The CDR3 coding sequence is TGCGCCAGCAGCTTGGCCTTGGACAGGGTCAGGGAGACTGAAGCTTTCTTT.

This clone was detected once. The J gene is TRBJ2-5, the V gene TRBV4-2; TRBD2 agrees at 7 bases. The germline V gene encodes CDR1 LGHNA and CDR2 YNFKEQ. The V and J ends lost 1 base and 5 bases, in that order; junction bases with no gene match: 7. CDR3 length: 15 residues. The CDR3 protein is CASSQAAGAGETQYF. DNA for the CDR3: TGTGCCAGCAGCCAAGCCGCGGGAGCGGGGGAGACCCAGTACTTC.

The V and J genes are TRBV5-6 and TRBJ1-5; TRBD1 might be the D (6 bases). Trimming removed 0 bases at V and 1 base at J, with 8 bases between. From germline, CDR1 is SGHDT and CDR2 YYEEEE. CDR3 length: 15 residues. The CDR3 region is CASSLGQGSNQPQHF. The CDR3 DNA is TGTGCCAGCAGCTTGGGGCAGGGGAGCAATCAGCCCCAGCATTTT.

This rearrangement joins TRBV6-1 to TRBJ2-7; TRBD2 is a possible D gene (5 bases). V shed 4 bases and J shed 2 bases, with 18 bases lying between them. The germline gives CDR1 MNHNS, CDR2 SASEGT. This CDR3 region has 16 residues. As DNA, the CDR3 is TGTGCCAGCAGTGGAGGTCCCAAAACGGGAACCTACGAGCAGTACTTC. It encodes CASSGGPKTGTYEQYF.

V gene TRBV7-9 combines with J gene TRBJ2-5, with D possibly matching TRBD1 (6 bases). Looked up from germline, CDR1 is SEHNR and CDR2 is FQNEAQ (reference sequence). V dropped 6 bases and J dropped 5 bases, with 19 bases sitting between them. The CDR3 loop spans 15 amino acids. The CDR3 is CASSFLLGAEETQYF. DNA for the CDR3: TGTGCCAGCAGTTTTCTGTTGGGGGCGGAGGAGACCCAGTACTTC.

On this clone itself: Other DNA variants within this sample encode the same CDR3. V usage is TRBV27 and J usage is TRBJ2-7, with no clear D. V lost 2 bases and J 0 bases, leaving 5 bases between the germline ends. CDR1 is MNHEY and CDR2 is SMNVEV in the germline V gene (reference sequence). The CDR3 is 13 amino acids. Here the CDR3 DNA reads TGTGCCAGCAGTTTAACCAGCTCCTACGAGCAGTACTTC. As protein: CASSLTSSYEQYF.

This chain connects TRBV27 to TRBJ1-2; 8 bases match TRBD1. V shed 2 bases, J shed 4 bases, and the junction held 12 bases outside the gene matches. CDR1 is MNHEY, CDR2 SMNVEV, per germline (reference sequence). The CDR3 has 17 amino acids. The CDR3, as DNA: TGTGCCAGCAGTTTAGAGGCTAACCAGGGGGCCCTCTATGGCTACACCTTC. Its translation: CASSLEANQGALYGYTF.

CDR3 residues: CASSYDSGTSYNEQFF. The CDR3 coding sequence is TGTGCCAGCAGCTACGATAGCGGGACATCCTACAATGAGCAGTTCTTC. The V gene is TRBV7-9, the J gene TRBJ2-1, with 8 bases identical to TRBD2. Germline V lookup: CDR1 SEHNR, CDR2 FQNEAQ (reference sequence). The V gene end was trimmed by 4 bases and the J gene end by 1 base; junction bases not matched to a gene: 6. The CDR3 loop spans 16 amino acids.

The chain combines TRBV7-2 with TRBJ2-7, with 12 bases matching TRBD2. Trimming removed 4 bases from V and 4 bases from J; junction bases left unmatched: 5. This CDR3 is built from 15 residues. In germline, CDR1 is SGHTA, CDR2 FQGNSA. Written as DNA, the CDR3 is TGTGCCAGCAGCTCGACTAGCGGGAGTGTATACGAGCAGTACTTC. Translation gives CASSSTSGSVYEQYF.